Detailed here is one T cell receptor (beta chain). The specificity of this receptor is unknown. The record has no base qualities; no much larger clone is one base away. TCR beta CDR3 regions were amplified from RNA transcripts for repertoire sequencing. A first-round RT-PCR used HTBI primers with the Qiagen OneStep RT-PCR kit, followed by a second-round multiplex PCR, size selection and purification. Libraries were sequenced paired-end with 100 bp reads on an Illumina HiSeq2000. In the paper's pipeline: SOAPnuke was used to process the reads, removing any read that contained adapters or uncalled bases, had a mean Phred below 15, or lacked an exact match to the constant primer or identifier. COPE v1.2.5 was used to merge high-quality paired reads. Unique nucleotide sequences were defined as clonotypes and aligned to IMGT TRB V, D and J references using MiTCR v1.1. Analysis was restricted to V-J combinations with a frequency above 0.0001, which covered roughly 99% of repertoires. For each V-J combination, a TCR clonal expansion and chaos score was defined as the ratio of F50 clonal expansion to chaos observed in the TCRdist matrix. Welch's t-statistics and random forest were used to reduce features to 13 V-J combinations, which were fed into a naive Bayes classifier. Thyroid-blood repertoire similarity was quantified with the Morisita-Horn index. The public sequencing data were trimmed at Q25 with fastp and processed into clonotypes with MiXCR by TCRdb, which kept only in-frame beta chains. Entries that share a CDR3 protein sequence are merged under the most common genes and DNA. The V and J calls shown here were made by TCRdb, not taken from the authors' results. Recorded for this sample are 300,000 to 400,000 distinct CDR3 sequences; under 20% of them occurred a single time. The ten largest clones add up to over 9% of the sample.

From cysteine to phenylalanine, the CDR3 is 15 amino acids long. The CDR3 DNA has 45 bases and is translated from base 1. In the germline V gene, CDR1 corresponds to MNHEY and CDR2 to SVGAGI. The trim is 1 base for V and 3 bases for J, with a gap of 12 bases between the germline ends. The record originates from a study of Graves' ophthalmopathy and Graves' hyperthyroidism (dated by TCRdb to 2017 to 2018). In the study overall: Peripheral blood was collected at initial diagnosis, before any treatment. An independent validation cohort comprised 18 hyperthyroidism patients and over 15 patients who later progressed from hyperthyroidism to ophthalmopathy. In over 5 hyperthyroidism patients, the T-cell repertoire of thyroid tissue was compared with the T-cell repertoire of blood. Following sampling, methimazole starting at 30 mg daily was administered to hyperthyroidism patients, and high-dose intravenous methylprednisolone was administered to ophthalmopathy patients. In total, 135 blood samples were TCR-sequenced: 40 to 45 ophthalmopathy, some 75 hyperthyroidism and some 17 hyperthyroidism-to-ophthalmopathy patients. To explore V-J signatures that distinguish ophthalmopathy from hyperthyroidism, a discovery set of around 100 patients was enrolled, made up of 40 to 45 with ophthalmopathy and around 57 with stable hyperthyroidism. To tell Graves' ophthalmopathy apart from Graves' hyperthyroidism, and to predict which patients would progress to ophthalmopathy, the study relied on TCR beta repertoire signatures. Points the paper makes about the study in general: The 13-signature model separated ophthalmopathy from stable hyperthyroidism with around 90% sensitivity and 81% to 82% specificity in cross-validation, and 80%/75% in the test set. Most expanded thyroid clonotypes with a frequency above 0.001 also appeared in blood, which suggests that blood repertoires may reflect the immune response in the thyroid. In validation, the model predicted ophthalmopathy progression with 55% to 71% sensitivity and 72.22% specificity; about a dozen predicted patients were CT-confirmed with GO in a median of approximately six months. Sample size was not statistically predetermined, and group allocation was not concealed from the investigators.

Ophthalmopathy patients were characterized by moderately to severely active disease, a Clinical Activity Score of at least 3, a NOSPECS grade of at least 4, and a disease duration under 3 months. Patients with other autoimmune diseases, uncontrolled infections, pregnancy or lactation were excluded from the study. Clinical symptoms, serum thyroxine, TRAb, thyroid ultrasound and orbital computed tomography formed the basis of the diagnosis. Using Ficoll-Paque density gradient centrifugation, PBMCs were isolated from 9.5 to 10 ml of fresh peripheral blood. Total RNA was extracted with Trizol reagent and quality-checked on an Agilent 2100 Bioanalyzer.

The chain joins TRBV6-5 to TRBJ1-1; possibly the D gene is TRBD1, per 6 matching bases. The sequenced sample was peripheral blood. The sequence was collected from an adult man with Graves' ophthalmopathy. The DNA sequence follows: TGTGCCAGCAGTTACTACACAGGGCGTTACACTGAAGCTTTCTTT. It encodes CASSYYTGRYTEAFF.